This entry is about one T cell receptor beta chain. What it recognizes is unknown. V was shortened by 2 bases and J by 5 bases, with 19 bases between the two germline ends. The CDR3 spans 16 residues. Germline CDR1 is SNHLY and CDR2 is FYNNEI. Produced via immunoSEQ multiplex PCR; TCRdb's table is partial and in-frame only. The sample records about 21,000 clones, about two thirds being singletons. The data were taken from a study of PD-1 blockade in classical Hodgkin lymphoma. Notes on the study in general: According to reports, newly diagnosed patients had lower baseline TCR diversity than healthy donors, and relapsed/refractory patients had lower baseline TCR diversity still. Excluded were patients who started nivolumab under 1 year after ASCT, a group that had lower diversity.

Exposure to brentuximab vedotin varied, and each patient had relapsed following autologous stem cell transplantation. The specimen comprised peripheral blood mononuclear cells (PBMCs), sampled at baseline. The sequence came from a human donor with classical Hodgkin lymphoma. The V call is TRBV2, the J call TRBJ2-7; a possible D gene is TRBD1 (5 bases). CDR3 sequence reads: CASSERTPKGLNEQYF. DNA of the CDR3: TGTGCCAGCAGTGAACGGACACCAAAGGGCCTCAACGAGCAGTACTTC.